This entry lists 14 T cell receptor beta chains sequenced from one sample in a study of blood T cell repertoires in COVID-19. Libraries were prepared by immunoSEQ multiplex PCR; TCRdb keeps only in-frame clonotypes and omits some of them. The data contain 60,000 to 90,000 clones, 75% to 90% of them seen just once; the ten biggest clones take up 15% to 20%. Sequencing was carried out using peripheral blood. Every receptor here comes from a human donor in a cohort sampled during active COVID-19.

This clone was recorded only once. This chain uses TRBV15 with TRBJ1-1, with 8 bases that match TRBD1. The length of the CDR3 is 16 residues. Germline V gene sequence: CDR1 LNHNV, CDR2 YYDKDF (reference sequence). V lost 1 base, J lost 5 bases, and 9 bases stayed unmatched. The CDR3 nucleotides are TGTGCCACCAGCAGAGGTGCGACAGGGGTTTTAACTGAAGCTTTCTTT. This sequence encodes CATSRGATGVLTEAFF.

V and J are TRBV27 and TRBJ2-7; 7 nucleotides line up with TRBD2. CDR1 is MNHEY, CDR2 SMNVEV, per germline (reference sequence). V dropped 3 bases and J dropped 0; count of bases not matched to a gene: 2. The CDR3 loop spans 14 amino acids. CDR3 sequence reads: CASSFAGVSYEQYF. The CDR3 region has the DNA TGTGCCAGCAGTTTTGCGGGAGTCTCCTACGAGCAGTACTTC.

This clone was observed many times. DNA for the CDR3: TGTGCCAGCAGCAAGACTAGCGGGGCAACAATACAGTATTTT. This gives the protein CASSKTSGATIQYF. The rearrangement uses TRBV7-2 and TRBJ2-3; TRBD2 matches at 11 bases. This CDR3 contains 14 residues. CDR1 is SGHTA, CDR2 FQGNSA, per germline. The trim removed 5 bases at V and 12 bases at J, leaving 10 bases unmatched.

The V gene is TRBV28, the J gene TRBJ1-5, with unresolved D. Between the trimmed V and J ends, which lost 1 base and 3 bases, there was a span of 10 bases. Germline CDR1 and CDR2: MDHEN and SYDVKM. The CDR3 consists of 15 residues. The CDR3 spells CASSLFSGFNQPQHF. CDR3 DNA sequence: TGTGCCAGCAGTTTATTTTCCGGGTTCAATCAGCCCCAGCATTTT.

The chain carries TRBV19 and TRBJ2-7; no definite D call. The CDR3 spans 13 residues. Germline V gene sequence: CDR1 LNHDA, CDR2 SQIVND (reference sequence). Trimming cost V 7 bases and J 0 bases, with 10 bases left between them. CDR3 nucleotides: TGTGCCAGTATGGGCCTTTACTCCTACGAGCAGTACTTC. It encodes CASMGLYSYEQYF.

V gene TRBV7-8 combines with J gene TRBJ1-1; tentatively, D is TRBD1 (5 bases). The germline V gene has CDR1 SGHVS and CDR2 FQNEAQ. The CDR3 consists of 14 residues. V gave up 2 bases and J gave up 10 bases, with 17 bases separating them. The CDR3 coding sequence is TGTGCCAGCAGCTTACTCGTTACCGGGACTCGAGCTTTCTTT. Translation: CASSLLVTGTRAFF.

The chain carries TRBV5-1 and TRBJ2-5, with 8 positions matching TRBD1. This CDR3 has 14 amino acids. Unmatched junction bases numbered 8, after V lost 5 bases and J lost 5 bases. Germline CDR1 reads SGHRS; CDR2 reads YFSETQ. The CDR3 sequence: CASSTGQGFETQYF. CDR3 in DNA: TGCGCCAGCAGTACCGGACAGGGATTTGAGACCCAGTACTTC.

The chain has TRBV11-3 and TRBJ2-5; TRBD1 aligns across 7 bases. Trimming at V came to 5 bases and at J to 14 bases, leaving 11 bases not matched to a gene. This CDR3 has 12 amino acids. The germline V gene encodes CDR1 SGHNT and CDR2 YENEEA. This CDR3 is CASSPRDSAAYF. The CDR3 coding sequence is TGTGCCAGCAGCCCAAGGGACAGCGCGGCCTACTTC.

The chain has TRBV19 and TRBJ2-2, with D uncertain. CDR3 length: 15 residues. Deletions cut 10 bases from V and 1 base from J, with 16 bases between. The germline gives CDR1 LNHDA, CDR2 SQIVND (reference sequence). CDR3 region: CATTSSEVNTGELFF. DNA for the CDR3: TGTGCCACCACCTCATCAGAGGTGAACACCGGGGAGCTGTTTTTT.

As concerns this clone: The same CDR3 is also encoded by other DNA sequences in this sample. The chain links TRBV10-3 to TRBJ2-7, with D perhaps matching TRBD1 (6 bases). The V gene lost 8 bases and the J gene lost 2 bases, with 13 bases spanning the gap. This CDR3 has 13 amino acids. Germline V lookup: CDR1 ENHRY, CDR2 SYGVKD. DNA for the CDR3: TGTGCCATCGGGACCGGACAGCCCTACGAGCAGTACTTC. It yields the protein CAIGTGQPYEQYF.

This chain uses TRBV5-4 with TRBJ1-2, with D possibly TRBD1 on 5 matching bases. CDR1 SGHNT and CDR2 YYREEE come from the germline V gene (reference sequence). The length of the CDR3 is 13 residues. V was pared by 2 bases and J by 5 bases, with 10 bases between. The CDR3 loop is CASSFQGLYGYTF. The CDR3 bases are TGTGCCAGCAGCTTCCAGGGCTTGTATGGCTACACCTTC.

This clone was detected only once. The CDR3 DNA is TGTGCCAGCAGCCCAGGAGGTGGTCAGCCCCAGCATTTT. Its protein is CASSPGGGQPQHF. This sequence joins TRBV7-3 and TRBJ1-5; no reliable D call. The CDR3 has 13 residues. From germline, CDR1 is SGHTA and CDR2 FQGTGA. V dropped 5 bases and J dropped 6 bases, with 11 bases sitting between them.

This clone occurred once. The chain couples TRBV6-2 or TRBV6-3 to TRBJ1-2, with 7 nucleotides matching TRBD1. CDR1 MNHEY and CDR2 SVGEGT come from the germline V gene. V was pared by 4 bases and J by 8 bases, with 13 bases of the junction left unmatched. This CDR3 has 15 residues. The CDR3 DNA follows: TGTGCCAGCAGTTTGGGAATACGACAGGGACGAGGCTACACCTTC. This translates into CASSLGIRQGRGYTF.

Regarding this clone: This CDR3 is also generated by other DNA sequences in the sample. V usage is TRBV10-3 and J usage is TRBJ1-5; no reliable D call. CDR3 size: 12 residues. The V end was cut by 3 bases, the J end by 4 bases, with 4 bases between. CDR1 ENHRY and CDR2 SYGVKD come from the germline V gene. CDR3 region: CAISDSNQPQHF. The CDR3 DNA follows: TGTGCCATCAGTGATAGTAATCAGCCCCAGCATTTT.